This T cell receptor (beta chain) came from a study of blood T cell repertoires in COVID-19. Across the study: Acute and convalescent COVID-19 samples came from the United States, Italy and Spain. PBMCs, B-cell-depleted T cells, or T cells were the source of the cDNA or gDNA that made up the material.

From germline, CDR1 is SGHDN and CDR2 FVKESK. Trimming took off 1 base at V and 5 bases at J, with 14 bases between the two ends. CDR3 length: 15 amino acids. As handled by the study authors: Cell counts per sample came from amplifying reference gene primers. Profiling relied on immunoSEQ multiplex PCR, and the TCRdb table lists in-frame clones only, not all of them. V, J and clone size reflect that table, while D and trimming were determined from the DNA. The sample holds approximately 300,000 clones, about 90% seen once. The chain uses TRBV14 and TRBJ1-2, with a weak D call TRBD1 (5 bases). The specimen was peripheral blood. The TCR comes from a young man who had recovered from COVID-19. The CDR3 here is CASSQGRTRVYGYTF. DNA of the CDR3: TGTGCCAGCAGCCAAGGTCGGACACGGGTTTATGGCTACACCTTC. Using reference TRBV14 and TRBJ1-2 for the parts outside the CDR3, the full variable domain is EAGVTQFPSHSVIEKGQTVTLRCDPISGHDNLYWYRRVMGKEIKFLLHFVKESKQDESGMPNNRFLAERTGGTYSTLKVQPAELEDSGVYFCASSQGRTRVYGYTFGSGTRLTVV.